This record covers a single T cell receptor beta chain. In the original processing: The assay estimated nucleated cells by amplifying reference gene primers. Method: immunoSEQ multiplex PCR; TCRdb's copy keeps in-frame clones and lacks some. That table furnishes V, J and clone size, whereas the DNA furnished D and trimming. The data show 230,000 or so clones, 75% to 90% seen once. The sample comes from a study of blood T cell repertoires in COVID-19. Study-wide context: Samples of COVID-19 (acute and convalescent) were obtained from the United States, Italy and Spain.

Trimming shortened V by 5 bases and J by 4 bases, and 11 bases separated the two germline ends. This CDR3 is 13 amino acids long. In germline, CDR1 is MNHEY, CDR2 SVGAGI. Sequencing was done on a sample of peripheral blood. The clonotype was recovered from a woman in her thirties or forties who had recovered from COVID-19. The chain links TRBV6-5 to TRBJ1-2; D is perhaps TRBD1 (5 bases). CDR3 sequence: CASSQGYTYGYTF. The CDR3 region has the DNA TGTGCCAGCAGTCAGGGTTACACCTATGGCTACACCTTC.